This TCR beta chain was recorded in a study of blood T cells in healthy people across ages. The CDR3 totals 14 residues. V was trimmed by 7 bases and J by 0 bases, leaving 9 bases between them. The study's findings and limits: In these data, TCR beta diversity tracked strongly with naive T cell percentage. When one million T cells were used, diversity estimates were thought to be underestimates.

This clonotype showed up just a few times. The antigen is unknown. Together with a sample-barcoded 5' primer, a J-beta primer mix was included in a second PCR lasting about 7 to 12 cycles. With 12 random nucleotides, a template-switch adaptor tagged each individual cDNA molecule. TCRdb recomputed calls from the 5' RACE reads with MiXCR, one row per CDR3 protein. Among approximately 1.5 million distinct CDR3 sequences, about 35% were seen once, and the ten largest hold 10% to 12%. The sequence was obtained from a woman younger than 45 in good health. This sequence joins TRBV12-3 or TRBV12-4 and TRBJ1-4; D call uncertain. Sequencing was performed on blood. This chain's CDR3 is CASTLRATNEKLFF. CDR3 coding DNA: TGTGCCAGCACCCTGCGGGCAACTAATGAAAAACTGTTTTTT.